This T cell receptor beta chain was sequenced in a study of T cell changes during pregnancy in multiple sclerosis. The count of this clone is one. The CDR3 is made up of 15 amino acids. V was shortened by 5 bases and J by 0 bases, with 10 bases between the two germline ends. Germline loops: CDR1 SGHTA, CDR2 FQGNSA. Here immunoSEQ multiplex PCR was the method, and the copy in TCRdb shows in-frame clones only, minus some. This sample has about 28,000 clones, with around 90% found just once. This sequence originates from a female donor in good health, enrolled as a control in a pregnancy study. The sample in question was peripheral blood, obtained in the first trimester of pregnancy. J is TRBJ1-4 and V is TRBV7-2; no definite D call. The CDR3 coding sequence is TGTGCCAGCAGCGTAAATAGTGCAACTAATGAAAAACTGTTTTTT. Its protein is CASSVNSATNEKLFF.